The 10 T cell receptor beta chains given below trace back to one sample, sequenced in a study of blood T cell repertoires in COVID-19. The repertoire was sequenced with immunoSEQ multiplex PCR; TCRdb's copy has only in-frame clones and lacks some. The profile shows roughly 210,000 clones, around 84% of them singletons. The sample was peripheral blood. Every receptor here comes from a woman of 80 years or more with COVID-19, enrolled during active disease.

This chain uses TRBV21-1 with TRBJ2-3; no DNA check was done on the table's D call, TRBD1. TRBV21-1 is given as a pseudogene. CDR3 size: 16 residues. The CDR3 protein is CASSIQDRGLTDTQYF. CDR3 in DNA: TGTGCCAGCAGCATCCAAGACAGGGGTCTCACAGATACGCAGTATTTT.

This clone occurred once. The CDR3 protein is CASSQPGQGNYGYTF. The DNA for the CDR3 is TGTGCCAGCAGCCAACCTGGACAGGGGAACTATGGCTACACCTTC. The rearrangement joins TRBV4-2 to TRBJ1-2; the match to TRBD1 covers 9 bases. This CDR3 contains 15 residues. CDR1 LGHNA and CDR2 YNFKEQ come from the germline V gene. V was pared by 2 bases and J by 2 bases, with 3 bases of the junction left unmatched.

The genes are TRBV28 and TRBJ1-3, with TRBD1 matching over 9 bases. CDR3 size: 16 residues. After removal of 4 bases from V and 1 base from J, the junction contained 5 bases not matched to a gene. The germline gives CDR1 MDHEN, CDR2 SYDVKM. The CDR3 DNA is TGTGCCAGCAGTTGGGACAGGGTGCTTTCTGGAAACACCATATATTTT. This codes for CASSWDRVLSGNTIYF.

The chain joins TRBV2 to TRBJ2-5; the D is unclear. Germline CDR1 and CDR2: SNHLY and FYNNEI. The CDR3 loop spans 12 amino acids. The germline V and J ends were trimmed by 7 bases and 5 bases, with 11 bases remaining between them. CDR3 nucleotides: TGTGCCAGCATGGTCTTTGGCGAGACCCAGTACTTC. The encoded protein is CASMVFGETQYF.

CDR3 in amino acids: CASSAGVDSPLHF. The DNA of the CDR3 is TGTGCCAGCAGCGCAGGGGTGGATTCACCCCTCCACTTT. V is TRBV6-5 and J is TRBJ1-6, with a tentative D call TRBD1 (6 bases). V was clipped by 6 bases and J by 8 bases, with 11 bases between them. Germline loops: CDR1 MNHEY, CDR2 SVGAGI. The CDR3 is 13 residues long.

CDR3 amino acids: CAWTYGGGGYTF. Here the CDR3 DNA reads TGTGCCTGGACGTACGGGGGAGGCGGCTACACCTTC. V and J are TRBV30 and TRBJ1-2; tentatively, D is TRBD1 (5 bases). The CDR3 loop spans 12 amino acids. The germline V gene has CDR1 GTSNPN and CDR2 SVGIG (reference sequence). The V end was cut by 4 bases, the J end by 8 bases, with 14 bases between.

The J gene is TRBJ2-7, the V gene TRBV3-1 (or the pseudogene TRBV3-2); 7 bases fit TRBD2. CDR3 size: 14 residues. Germline CDR1 and CDR2: LGHDT and YNNKEL (reference sequence). V shed 1 base and J 5 bases; nucleotides not matched to a gene: 5. In nucleotides, the CDR3 is TGTGCCAGCAGCCAAGGGGCTAGCGGCCACGAGCAGTACTTC. As protein: CASSQGASGHEQYF.

The sample holds a few counts of this clone. The chain combines TRBV4-1 with TRBJ2-7; 9 nucleotides line up with TRBD1. With 3 bases clipped from V and 3 bases from J, the junction kept 15 bases outside the gene matches. Germline loops: CDR1 MGHRA, CDR2 YSYEKL. This CDR3 is 18 amino acids long. The CDR3 protein is CASSQEGQGTYSGYEQYF. The CDR3 nucleotides are TGCGCCAGCAGCCAGGAGGGACAGGGTACTTATAGTGGCTACGAGCAGTACTTC.

V is TRBV19 and J is TRBJ2-7; D not certain. In germline, CDR1 is LNHDA, CDR2 SQIVND (reference sequence). Between the trimmed V and J ends, which lost 1 base and 2 bases, there was a span of 9 bases. The CDR3 runs to 14 residues. In DNA, the CDR3 is TGTGCCAGTAGTATAGCTGGGCCTCCCTACGAGCAGTACTTC. Its translation: CASSIAGPPYEQYF.

The rearrangement uses TRBV5-1 and TRBJ2-2; D possibly corresponds to TRBD1 (6 bases). Germline CDR1 reads SGHRS; CDR2 reads YFSETQ. V lost 4 bases and J lost 3, with 10 bases in between. The CDR3 loop spans 14 amino acids. CDR3 region: CASSLGQHTGELFF. Here the CDR3 DNA reads TGCGCCAGCAGCCTAGGACAGCACACCGGGGAGCTGTTTTTT.